The T cell receptor beta chain under discussion was sequenced for a study of blood T cells in healthy people across ages. Overall study findings and caveats: Roughly linearly, TCR beta diversity per million T cells fell as age increased.

Each individual donor underwent a draw of about 9.9 milliliters of peripheral blood. Then a second PCR, running roughly 7 to 11 cycles, was carried out with a sample-barcoded 5' primer and a J-beta primer mix. MiXCR, applied by TCRdb to the 5' RACE reads, yields one record per CDR3 protein. This table has around 1,500,000 distinct CDR3 sequences, 25% to 30% appearing once. Germline V gene lookup returns CDR1 DFQATT and CDR2 SNEGSKA (reference sequence). The ends lost 0 bases at V and 5 bases at J; junction bases unmatched: 8. This CDR3 comprises 17 residues. In this sample, this clonotype turned up many times. Its specificity is unknown.

This receptor was taken from a woman aged 25-40 years in good health. The sequencing sample was made of blood. J is TRBJ2-1 and V is TRBV20-1; TRBD2 agrees at 12 bases. The CDR3 is CSARDPTLAGGNNEQFF. In nucleotides, the CDR3 is TGCAGTGCTAGAGATCCCACACTAGCGGGGGGTAACAATGAGCAGTTCTTC.